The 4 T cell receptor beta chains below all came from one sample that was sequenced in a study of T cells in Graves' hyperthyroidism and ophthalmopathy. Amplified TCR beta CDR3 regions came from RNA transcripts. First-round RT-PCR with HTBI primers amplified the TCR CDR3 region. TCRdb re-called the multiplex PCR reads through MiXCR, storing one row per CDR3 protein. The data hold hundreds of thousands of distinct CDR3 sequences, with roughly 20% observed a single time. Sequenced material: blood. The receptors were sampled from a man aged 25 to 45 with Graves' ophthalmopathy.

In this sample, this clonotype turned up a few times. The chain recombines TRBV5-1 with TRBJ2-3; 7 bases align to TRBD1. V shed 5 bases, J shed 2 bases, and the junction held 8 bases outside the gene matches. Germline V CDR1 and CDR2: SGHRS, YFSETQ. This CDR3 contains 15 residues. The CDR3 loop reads CASRRSGQLTDTQYF. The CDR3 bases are TGCGCCAGCAGACGTTCGGGACAGCTCACAGATACGCAGTATTTT.

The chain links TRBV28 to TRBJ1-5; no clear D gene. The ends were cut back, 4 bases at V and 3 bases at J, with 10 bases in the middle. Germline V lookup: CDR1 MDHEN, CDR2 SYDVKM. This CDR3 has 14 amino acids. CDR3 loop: CASSWWGFNQPQHF. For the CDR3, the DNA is TGTGCCAGCAGTTGGTGGGGATTCAATCAGCCCCAGCATTTT. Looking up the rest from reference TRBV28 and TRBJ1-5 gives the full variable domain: DVKVTQSSRYLVKRTGEKVFLECVQDMDHENMFWYRQDPGLGLRLIYFSYDVKMKEKGDIPEGYSVSREKKERFSLILESASTNQTSMYLCASSWWGFNQPQHFGDGTRLSIL.

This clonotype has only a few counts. The CDR3 coding sequence is TGTGCCAGCAGTTACTCGGGACACACCTACGAGCAGTACTTC. Translation: CASSYSGHTYEQYF. This chain uses TRBV6-2 or TRBV6-3 with TRBJ2-7, with D tentatively TRBD1 (6 bases). Germline V lookup: CDR1 MNHEY, CDR2 SVGEGT. The CDR3 consists of 14 residues. The ends were cut back, 0 bases at V and 2 bases at J, with 8 bases in the middle.

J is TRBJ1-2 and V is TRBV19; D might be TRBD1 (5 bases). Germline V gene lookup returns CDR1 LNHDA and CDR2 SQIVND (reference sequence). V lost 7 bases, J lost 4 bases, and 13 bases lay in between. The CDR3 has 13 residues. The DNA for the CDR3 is TGTGCCAGTACCCTAACAGGAGCCTATGGCTACACCTTC. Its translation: CASTLTGAYGYTF.